Listed here are 11 T cell receptor beta chains from one sample, sequenced in a study of cytomegalovirus exposure and HLA in healthy donors (dated by TCRdb to the late 2010s). The library was prepared using the immunoSEQ multiplex PCR assay. A mixture of 60 forward primers for TCR Vbeta segments and 13 reverse primers for TCR Jbeta segments was used in the multiplex PCR. TCRdb re-hosts the immuneACCESS table, in-frame sequences only. Its copies lack some clones; in the studies checked, an unresolved V gene accounts for under half of them, and the cause for the rest is not known. For this sample, the table gives more than 60,000 clones. Approximately 15% of the sample is taken by the ten largest. The sequencing input was PBMCs. These receptors were obtained from a boy between 10 and 17 years old in good health and CMV-seronegative.

This chain uses TRBV19 with TRBJ2-1, with D tentatively TRBD1 (6 bases). The ends were cut back, 5 bases at V and 6 bases at J, with 8 bases in the middle. Germline loops: CDR1 LNHDA, CDR2 SQIVND (reference sequence). CDR3 length equals 12 residues. CDR3: CASSPGANEQFF. The CDR3 region has the DNA TGTGCCAGTAGTCCAGGGGCCAATGAGCAGTTCTTC.

The chain carries TRBV11-1 and TRBJ2-7; D might be TRBD2 (5 bases). From germline, CDR1 is SGHAT and CDR2 FQDESV (reference sequence). V gave up 4 bases and J gave up 2 bases, with 15 bases separating them. The CDR3 sequence is 15 residues long. Here the CDR3 DNA reads TGTGCCAGCAGCTCACCTCAGACTAACGCCTACGAGCAGTACTTC. Its protein product is CASSSPQTNAYEQYF.

J is TRBJ2-5 and V is TRBV5-6; 8 nucleotides agree with TRBD1. The DNA end lines up better with TRBJ2-7; the J call may be wrong. The germline gives CDR1 SGHDT, CDR2 YYEEEE. The CDR3 length is 15 residues. Here the CDR3 reads CASSSLGTGSYEQYF. The CDR3 bases are TGTGCCAGCAGCTCCCTGGGGACAGGTTCCTACGAGCAGTACTTC.

The chain has TRBV30 and TRBJ1-1, with D possibly being TRBD1 (5 bases). CDR1 GTSNPN and CDR2 SVGIG come from the germline V gene (reference sequence). This CDR3 has 15 residues. Trimming removed 0 bases from V and 4 bases from J, with 15 bases in between. The CDR3 loop reads CAWSVGQGGGTEAFF. CDR3 DNA: TGTGCCTGGAGTGTAGGCCAGGGAGGTGGCACTGAAGCTTTCTTT.

The rearrangement uses TRBV7-8 and TRBJ1-3, with D hard to call. The CDR3 contains 16 residues. With 0 bases removed from V and 2 bases from J, the gap between germline ends came to 11 bases. CDR1 is SGHVS, CDR2 FQNEAQ, per germline. The CDR3 DNA reads TGTGCCAGCAGCTTAGCGAGGCCAGCTCCTGGAAACACCATATATTTT. It specifies CASSLARPAPGNTIYF.

This chain joins TRBV27 and TRBJ2-1; D not certain. The CDR3 is 11 amino acids. V shed 4 bases and J shed 6 bases, with 4 bases lying between them. In germline, CDR1 is MNHEY, CDR2 SMNVEV (reference sequence). The DNA for the CDR3 is TGTGCCAGCAGTTCATTCAATGAGCAGTTCTTC. Encoded protein: CASSSFNEQFF.

The V call is TRBV6-6, the J call TRBJ1-2; D uncertain. Trimming took 4 bases from V and 3 from J, leaving 6 bases between them. There are 12 residues in the CDR3. Germline loops: CDR1 MNHNY, CDR2 SVGAGI (reference sequence). The chain's CDR3 is CASSSTDYGYTF. The CDR3 DNA reads TGTGCCAGCAGTTCGACTGACTATGGCTACACCTTC.

The chain couples TRBV6-1 to TRBJ2-7; D possibly corresponds to TRBD1 (5 bases). Trimming stripped 7 bases from V and 2 bases from J, with 9 bases between. The CDR3 consists of 12 residues. Germline CDR1 and CDR2: MNHNS and SASEGT. The CDR3 here is CASTKGPYEQYF. CDR3 nucleotide sequence: TGTGCCAGCACGAAGGGGCCCTACGAGCAGTACTTC.

The genes are TRBV7-2 and TRBJ2-2; the match to TRBD1 covers 10 bases. This CDR3 comprises 18 residues. The V segment lost 0 bases and the J segment 0 bases; nucleotides outside the gene matches: 4. Germline loops: CDR1 SGHTA, CDR2 FQGNSA. In DNA, the CDR3 is TGTGCCAGCAGCTTAGCGCTTGGACAGGGGGCGAACACCGGGGAGCTGTTTTTT. Its protein is CASSLALGQGANTGELFF.

The chain couples TRBV9 to TRBJ2-7; a possible D gene is TRBD1 (5 bases). The V gene lost 4 bases and the J gene lost 2 bases, with 16 bases spanning the gap. CDR1 SGDLS and CDR2 YYNGEE come from the germline V gene. The length of the CDR3 is 15 residues. CDR3 nucleotide sequence: TGTGCCAGCAGCTCCGCCGCAGGGATAGCCTACGAGCAGTACTTC. Residues: CASSSAAGIAYEQYF.

The chain joins TRBV5-4 to TRBJ2-2; 9 nucleotides align to TRBD2. The V gene's germline CDR1 is SGHNT and CDR2 YYREEE (reference sequence). V shed 2 bases, J shed 3 bases, and the junction held 5 bases outside the gene matches. The CDR3 spans 16 residues. The CDR3 DNA reads TGTGCCAGCAGCTTCTCTAGCGGGGAGTACACCGGGGAGCTGTTTTTT. Its protein is CASSFSSGEYTGELFF.